The rows below give T cell receptor beta chains drawn from one sample of a study of cytomegalovirus exposure and HLA in healthy donors. The repertoire was sequenced with immunoSEQ multiplex PCR; TCRdb's copy has only in-frame clones and lacks some. The top ten clones hold about 2.1% of a sample with 150,000 to 200,000 clones, 85% of them seen once. Specimen: PBMCs. Source of these receptors: a man aged 18 to 30 in good health and CMV-seropositive. CDR3s include the opening cysteine and the closing phenylalanine or tryptophan. A D gene is named only where the DNA matches it firmly. The size entry is marked missing in some rows and otherwise reads once, few, many or a size class.

CASSFSSETGAYEQYF,TGTGCCAGCAGTTTCTCGTCGGAAACAGGAGCCTACGAGCAGTACTTC,TRBJ2-7,TRBV27,16,-,few
CASSIQGADSPLHF,TGTGCCAGTAGTATTCAGGGGGCCGATTCACCCCTCCACTTT,TRBJ1-6,TRBV19,14,TRBD1,-
CASSRTSGPTYNEQFF,TGTGCCAGCAGCCGCACTAGCGGACCTACCTACAATGAGCAGTTCTTC,TRBJ2-1,TRBV5-4,16,TRBD2,once
CASSLSFPRGVYEQYF,TGTGCCAGCAGCTTATCCTTTCCGCGGGGGGTCTACGAGCAGTACTTC,TRBJ2-7,TRBV7-8,16,TRBD2,-
CASSARFPGYNSPLHF,TGTGCCAGCAGCGCTCGCTTTCCAGGATATAATTCACCCCTCCACTTT,TRBJ1-6,TRBV25-1,16,-,-
CSVQRQLNTEAFF,TGCAGCGTCCAGAGACAGTTGAACACTGAAGCTTTCTTT,TRBJ1-1,TRBV29-1,13,-,-
CAISDTREKLFF,TGTGCCATCAGTGATACGCGGGAAAAACTGTTTTTT,TRBJ1-4,TRBV10-3,12,-,-
CASSLEGQVNTEAFF,TGTGCCAGCAGCTTAGAAGGACAAGTAAACACTGAAGCTTTCTTT,TRBJ1-1,TRBV11-3,15,-,-
CASSLVGGRDEQYF,TGTGCCAGCAGCTTAGTTGGGGGCAGAGACGAGCAGTACTTC,TRBJ2-7,TRBV7-6,14,-,-
CASSQERLEETQYF,TGTGCCAGCAGCCAAGAGCGGCTAGAAGAGACCCAGTACTTC,TRBJ2-5,TRBV4-2,14,-,-
CASSEGDIYGYTF,TGTGCCAGCAGTGAGGGAGACATCTATGGCTACACCTTC,TRBJ1-2,TRBV25-1,13,-,-
CASSLPIGQGGTEAFF,TGTGCCAGCAGCTTGCCCATAGGACAGGGTGGGACTGAAGCTTTCTTT,TRBJ1-1,TRBV5-6,16,TRBD1,-
CASSIAGASYNEQFF,TGTGCCAGTTCCATAGCGGGGGCGTCCTACAATGAGCAGTTCTTC,TRBJ2-1,TRBV7-2,15,TRBD2,-
CASSGADRTDTQYF,TGTGCCAGCAGCGGAGCTGATAGGACAGATACGCAGTATTTT,TRBJ2-3,TRBV4-2,14,-,few
CASSLIGGDTQYF,TGTGCCAGCAGTCTTATAGGAGGGGATACGCAGTATTTT,TRBJ2-3,TRBV7-3,13,-,-
CATSRDTAQQETQYF,TGTGCCACCAGCAGAGATACCGCCCAGCAAGAGACCCAGTACTTC,TRBJ2-5,TRBV15,15,-,-
CASSQVSGQESEQYF,TGCGCCAGCAGCCAAGTTAGCGGGCAGGAAAGCGAGCAGTACTTC,TRBJ2-7,TRBV4-3,15,TRBD2,-